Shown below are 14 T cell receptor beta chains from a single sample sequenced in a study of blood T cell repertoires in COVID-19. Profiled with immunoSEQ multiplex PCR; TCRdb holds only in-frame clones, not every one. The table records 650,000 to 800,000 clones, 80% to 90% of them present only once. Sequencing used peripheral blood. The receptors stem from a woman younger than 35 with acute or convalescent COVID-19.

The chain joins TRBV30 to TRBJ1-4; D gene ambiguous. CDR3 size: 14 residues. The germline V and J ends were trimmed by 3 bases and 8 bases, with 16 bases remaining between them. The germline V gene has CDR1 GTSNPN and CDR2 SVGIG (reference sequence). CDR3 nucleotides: TGTGCCTGGAGCGAACGCCGAAGAGGGGAAAAACTGTTTTTT. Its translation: CAWSERRRGEKLFF. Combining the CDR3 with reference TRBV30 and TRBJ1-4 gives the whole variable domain SQTIHQWPATLVQPVGSPLSLECTVEGTSNPNLYWYRQAAGRGLQLLFYSVGIGQISSEVPQNLSASRPQDRQFILSSKKLLLSDSGFYLCAWSERRRGEKLFFGSGTQLSVL.

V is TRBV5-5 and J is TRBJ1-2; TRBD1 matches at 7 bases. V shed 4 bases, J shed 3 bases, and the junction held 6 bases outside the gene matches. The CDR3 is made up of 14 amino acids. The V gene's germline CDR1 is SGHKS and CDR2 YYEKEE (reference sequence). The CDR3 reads CASSPAGQYYGYTF. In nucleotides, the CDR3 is TGTGCCAGCAGCCCGGCGGGACAGTACTATGGCTACACCTTC.

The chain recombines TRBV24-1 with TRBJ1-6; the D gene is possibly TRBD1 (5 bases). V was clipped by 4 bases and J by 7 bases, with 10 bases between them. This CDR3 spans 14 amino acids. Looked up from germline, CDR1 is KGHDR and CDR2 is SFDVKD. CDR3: CATSEAQGNSPLHF. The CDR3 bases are TGTGCCACCAGTGAGGCCCAGGGAAATTCACCCCTCCACTTT.

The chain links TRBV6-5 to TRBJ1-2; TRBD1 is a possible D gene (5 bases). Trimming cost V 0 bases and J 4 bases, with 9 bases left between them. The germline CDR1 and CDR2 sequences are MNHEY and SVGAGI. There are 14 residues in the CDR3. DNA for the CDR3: TGTGCCAGCAGTTACTCGCAGGGAATCTATGGCTACACCTTC. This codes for CASSYSQGIYGYTF.

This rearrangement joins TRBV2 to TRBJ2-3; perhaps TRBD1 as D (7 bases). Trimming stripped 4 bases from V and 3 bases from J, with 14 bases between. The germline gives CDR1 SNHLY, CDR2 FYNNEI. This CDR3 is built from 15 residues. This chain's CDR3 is CASSGRGLGTDTQYF. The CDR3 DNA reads TGTGCCAGCAGTGGGAGGGGGCTTGGGACAGATACGCAGTATTTT.

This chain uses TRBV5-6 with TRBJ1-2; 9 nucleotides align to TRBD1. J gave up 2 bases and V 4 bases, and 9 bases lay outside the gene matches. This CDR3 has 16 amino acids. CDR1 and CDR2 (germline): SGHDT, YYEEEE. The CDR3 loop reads CASSIAGTGINYGYTF. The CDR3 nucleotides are TGTGCCAGCAGCATAGCTGGGACAGGGATCAACTATGGCTACACCTTC.

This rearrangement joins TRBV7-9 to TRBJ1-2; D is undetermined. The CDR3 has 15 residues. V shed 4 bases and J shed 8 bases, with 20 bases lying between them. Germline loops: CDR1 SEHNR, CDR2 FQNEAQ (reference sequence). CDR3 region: CASSYRAGIEDGYTF. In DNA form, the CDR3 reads TGTGCCAGCAGCTACAGAGCCGGAATCGAAGACGGCTACACCTTC.

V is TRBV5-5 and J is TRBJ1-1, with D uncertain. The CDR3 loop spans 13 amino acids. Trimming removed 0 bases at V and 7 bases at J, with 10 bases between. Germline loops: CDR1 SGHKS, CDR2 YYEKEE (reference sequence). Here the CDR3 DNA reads TGTGCCAGCAGCTTGGCGGTTTTTGGTGAAGCTTTCTTT. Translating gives CASSLAVFGEAFF.

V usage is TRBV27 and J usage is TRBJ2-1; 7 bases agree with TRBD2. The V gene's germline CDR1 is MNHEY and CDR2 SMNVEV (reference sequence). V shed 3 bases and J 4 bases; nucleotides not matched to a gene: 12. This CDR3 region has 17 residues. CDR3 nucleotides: TGTGCCAGCAGTTTCCTCGGGGGGAGCCCCTCTTACAATGAGCAGTTCTTC. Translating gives CASSFLGGSPSYNEQFF.

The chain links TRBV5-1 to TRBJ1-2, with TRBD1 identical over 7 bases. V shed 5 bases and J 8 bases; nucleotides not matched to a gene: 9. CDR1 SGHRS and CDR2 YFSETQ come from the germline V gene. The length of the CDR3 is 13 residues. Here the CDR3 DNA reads TGCGCCAGCAGTTTCGTAACAGGGGAAGGCTACACCTTC. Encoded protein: CASSFVTGEGYTF. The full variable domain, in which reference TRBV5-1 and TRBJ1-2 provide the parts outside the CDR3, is KAGVTQTPRYLIKTRGQQVTLSCSPISGHRSVSWYQQTPGQGLQFLFEYFSETQRNKGNFPGRFSGRQFSNSRSEMNVSTLELGDSALYLCASSFVTGEGYTFGSGTRLTVV.

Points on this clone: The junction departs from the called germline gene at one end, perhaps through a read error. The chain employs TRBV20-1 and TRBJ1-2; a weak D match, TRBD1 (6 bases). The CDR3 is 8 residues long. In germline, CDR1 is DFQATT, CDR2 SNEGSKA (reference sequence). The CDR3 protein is CSAIRQAF. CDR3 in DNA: TGCAGTGCTATCAGACAGGCCTTC.

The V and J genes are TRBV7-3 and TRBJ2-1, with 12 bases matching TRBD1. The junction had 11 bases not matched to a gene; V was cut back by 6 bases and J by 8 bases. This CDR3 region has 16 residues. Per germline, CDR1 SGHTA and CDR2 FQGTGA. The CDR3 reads CASSSPGTGGGDEQFF. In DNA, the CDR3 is TGTGCCAGCAGTTCACCCGGGACAGGGGGCGGGGATGAGCAGTTCTTC.

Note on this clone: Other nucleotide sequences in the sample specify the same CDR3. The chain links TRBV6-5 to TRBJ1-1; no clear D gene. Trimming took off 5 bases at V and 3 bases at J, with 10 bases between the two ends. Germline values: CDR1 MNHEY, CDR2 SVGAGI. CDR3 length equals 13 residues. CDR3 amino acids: CASSRDRDTEAFF. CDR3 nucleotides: TGTGCCAGCAGTCGCGACCGGGACACTGAAGCTTTCTTT.

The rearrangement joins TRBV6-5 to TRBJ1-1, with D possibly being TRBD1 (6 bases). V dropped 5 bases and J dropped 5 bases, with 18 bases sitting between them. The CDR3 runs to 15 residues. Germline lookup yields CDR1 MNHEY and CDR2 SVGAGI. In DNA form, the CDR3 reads TGTGCCAGCAGTCCTCAGGGGAGGGTAGGGACTGAAGCTTTCTTT. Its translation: CASSPQGRVGTEAFF.